These 8 T cell receptor beta chains came from one sample sequenced in a study of CD8+ T cells in alopecia areata (dated by TCRdb to 2016 to 2019). The sample's treatment or condition label, decoded: oral pan-JAK inhibitor, 5-10 mg twice daily. The library was produced with the immunoSEQ multiplex PCR assay. To provide template for TCR sequencing, every sample had RNA extracted and reverse transcribed into cDNA. Imported from immuneACCESS, the table was reduced by TCRdb to in-frame sequences with V and J called. These copies leave out some clones; in studies compared against another copy, an unresolved V gene accounts for under half, and the cause of the remainder is not known. The sample table records about 270,000 clones; 60% of these occur just once. Clones ranked in the top ten supply more than 0.85% of the sample. This specimen consisted of CD4+ T cells sorted from blood, obtained around week 53, from a patient treated with tofacitinib. The source of these receptors is a human donor with alopecia areata.

The chain uses TRBV19 and TRBJ2-5; TRBD2 is a possible D gene (6 bases). The CDR3 extends over 13 amino acids. V was pared by 8 bases and J by 5 bases, with 15 bases between. The germline V gene encodes CDR1 LNHDA and CDR2 SQIVND (reference sequence). The CDR3 protein is CASGSRGWETQYF. CDR3 bases: TGTGCCAGTGGGTCGCGGGGATGGGAGACCCAGTACTTC.

This clone was observed a few times. The gene calls are TRBV11-2 and TRBJ2-2; TRBD1 is a possible D gene (6 bases). Trimming stripped 2 bases from V and 6 bases from J, with 25 bases between. CDR1 SGHAT and CDR2 FQNNGV come from the germline V gene. There are 19 residues in the CDR3. The CDR3 DNA reads as TGTGCCAGCAGCTTACAGGGGTCAGCATCGGGGACGCGAGCCGGGGAGCTGTTTTTT. Protein product: CASSLQGSASGTRAGELFF.

This chain connects TRBV5-6 to TRBJ1-2; D gene unclear. The CDR3 totals 13 residues. Per the germline V gene, CDR1 is SGHDT and CDR2 is YYEEEE. Trimming took off 2 bases at V and 7 bases at J, with 12 bases between the two ends. The CDR3 here is CASSLPLAIGYTF. The CDR3 DNA sequence: TGTGCCAGCAGCTTACCCCTGGCGATTGGCTACACCTTC.

The chain carries TRBV30 and TRBJ2-4, with TRBD1 identical over 7 bases. Germline trimming cut 2 bases from V and 7 bases from J; bases unmatched to any gene: 2. Germline CDR1 is GTSNPN and CDR2 is SVGIG (reference sequence). CDR3 size: 12 residues. The CDR3 here is CAWSTGVNIQYF. CDR3 DNA sequence: TGTGCCTGGAGTACAGGGGTGAACATTCAGTACTTC.

The genes are TRBV6-1 and TRBJ1-1; the match to TRBD1 covers 7 bases. In germline, CDR1 is MNHNS, CDR2 SASEGT. After removal of 5 bases from V and 4 bases from J, the junction contained 10 bases not matched to a gene. The CDR3 spans 15 residues. CDR3 protein: CASSFQGGFVTEAFF. Written as DNA, the CDR3 is TGTGCCAGCAGTTTTCAGGGGGGGTTCGTCACTGAAGCTTTCTTT.

CDR3 in DNA: TGCGCCAGCAGCGCACAGGCTAGCTCTGGGGCCAACGTCCTGACTTTC. Translating it yields CASSAQASSGANVLTF. This rearrangement joins TRBV5-1 to TRBJ2-6; tentative D call: TRBD1 (5 bases). Germline CDR1 reads SGHRS; CDR2 reads YFSETQ. The CDR3 runs to 16 residues. Trimming pared 4 bases from V and 0 bases from J, leaving 11 bases between. The full variable domain, completed using reference TRBV5-1 and TRBJ2-6, is KAGVTQTPRYLIKTRGQQVTLSCSPISGHRSVSWYQQTPGQGLQFLFEYFSETQRNKGNFPGRFSGRQFSNSRSEMNVSTLELGDSALYLCASSAQASSGANVLTFGAGSRLTVL.

This chain connects TRBV6-5 to TRBJ1-5; D call uncertain. V gave up 7 bases and J gave up 3 bases, with 16 bases separating them. CDR1 is MNHEY, CDR2 SVGAGI, per germline. CDR3 length equals 15 residues. CDR3 DNA sequence: TGTGCCAGCAAGTTAACCCCACTAGTCAATCAGCCCCAGCATTTT. It codes for CASKLTPLVNQPQHF.

The chain couples TRBV30 to TRBJ1-1; D might be TRBD1 (5 bases). This CDR3 contains 14 residues. The germline V and J ends were trimmed by 2 bases and 7 bases, with 17 bases remaining between them. CDR1 and CDR2 (germline): GTSNPN, SVGIG (reference sequence). CDR3 DNA sequence: TGTGCCTGGAGTCGGACCCAGGGAGCCTTTGAAGCTTTCTTT. This translates into CAWSRTQGAFEAFF.